One and the same sample provided the 3 T cell receptor beta chains below, sequenced in a study of cytomegalovirus exposure and HLA in healthy donors. Both 60 Vbeta primers and 13 Jbeta primers went into the PCR. Sequencing used immunoSEQ multiplex PCR; TCRdb keeps in-frame clones, though not all of them. The sample has some 130,000 clones; about 70% are singletons. Sequenced: PBMCs. The receptor source for this set is a man between 40 and 49 years old in good health and CMV-seronegative.

This clone was counted once. This chain links TRBV10-3 with TRBJ2-5; 12 bases match TRBD1. CDR1 ENHRY and CDR2 SYGVKD come from the germline V gene. The CDR3 loop spans 15 amino acids. Losses at the gene ends were 7 bases for V and 2 bases for J; bases not matched to a gene: 5. CDR3 nucleotide sequence: TGTGCCATCAAGGGACAGGGGGCGCATCAAGAGACCCAGTACTTC. This gives the protein CAIKGQGAHQETQYF.

The rearrangement links TRBV28 to TRBJ2-5, with 15 bases aligning to TRBD2. The J segment lost 1 base and the V segment lost 2 bases, leaving 11 bases of the junction unmatched. Germline values: CDR1 MDHEN, CDR2 SYDVKM. The CDR3 has 20 amino acids. This CDR3 is CASSLAGTGLAGGPQETQYF. CDR3 sequence (DNA): TGTGCCAGCAGTTTAGCCGGAACAGGACTAGCGGGAGGGCCCCAAGAGACCCAGTACTTC.

The V call is TRBV28, the J call TRBJ1-1, with D perhaps matching TRBD1 (6 bases). Trimming took off 4 bases at V and 2 bases at J, with 14 bases between the two ends. This CDR3 has 15 amino acids. Germline lookup yields CDR1 MDHEN and CDR2 SYDVKM. This chain's CDR3 is CASSSTGTPNTEAFF. The CDR3 DNA follows: TGTGCCAGCAGTTCGACCGGGACACCTAACACTGAAGCTTTCTTT. Drawing the rest from reference TRBV28 and TRBJ1-1, the complete variable domain is DVKVTQSSRYLVKRTGEKVFLECVQDMDHENMFWYRQDPGLGLRLIYFSYDVKMKEKGDIPEGYSVSREKKERFSLILESASTNQTSMYLCASSSTGTPNTEAFFGQGTRLTVV.